This T cell receptor (beta chain) was documented in a study of blood T cell repertoires in COVID-19. About the study: PBMCs, B-cell-depleted T cells, or T cells were the source of the cDNA or gDNA that made up the material.

The table came from immunoSEQ multiplex PCR; TCRdb's copy has only in-frame clones and leaves some out. The sample carries roughly 250,000 clones, around 85% recorded once. The J segment lost 7 bases and the V segment lost 5 bases, leaving 3 bases of the junction unmatched. Germline V CDR1 and CDR2: SGHTA, FQGTGA. The CDR3 runs 13 residues. The sample consisted of peripheral blood. The clonotype was recovered from a human donor with COVID-19, enrolled during active disease. The donor label of this sample is uncertain. The chain uses TRBV7-3 and TRBJ1-2, with 11 bases that match TRBD1. DNA of the CDR3: TGTGCCAGCAGCGGACAGGGGGCTATTGGCTACACCTTC. Translated, it gives CASSGQGAIGYTF.